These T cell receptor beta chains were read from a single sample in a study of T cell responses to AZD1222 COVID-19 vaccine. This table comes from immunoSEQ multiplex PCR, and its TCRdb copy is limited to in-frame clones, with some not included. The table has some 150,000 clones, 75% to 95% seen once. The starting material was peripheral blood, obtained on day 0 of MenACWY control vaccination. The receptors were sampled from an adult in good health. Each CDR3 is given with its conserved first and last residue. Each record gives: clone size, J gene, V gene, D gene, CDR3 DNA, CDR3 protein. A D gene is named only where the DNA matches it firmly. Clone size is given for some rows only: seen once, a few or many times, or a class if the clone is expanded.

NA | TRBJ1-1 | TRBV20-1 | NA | TGCAGTGCTATACTGGACACTGAAGCTTTCTTT | CSAILDTEAFF
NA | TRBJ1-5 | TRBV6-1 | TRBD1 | TGTGCCAGCAGTGATCACAGGGGTTTAAGCAATCAGCCCCAGCATTTT | CASSDHRGLSNQPQHF
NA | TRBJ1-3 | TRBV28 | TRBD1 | TGTGCCAGCAGTCCCGGCGGCAGGGGGCCGACTTACTCTGGAAACACCATATATTTT | CASSPGGRGPTYSGNTIYF
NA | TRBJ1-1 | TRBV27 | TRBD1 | TGTGCCAGCCGCAGGGACAGAGGAAACACTGAAGCTTTCTTT | CASRRDRGNTEAFF
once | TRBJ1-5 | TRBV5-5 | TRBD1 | TGTGCCAGCAGCTTGACAGGGGAGGCTCAGCCCCAGCATTTT | CASSLTGEAQPQHF
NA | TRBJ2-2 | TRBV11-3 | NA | TGTGCCAGCAGCTTGGTGGGGGCCGCCGGGGAGCTGTTTTTT | CASSLVGAAGELFF
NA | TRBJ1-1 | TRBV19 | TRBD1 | TGTGCCAGTAGAAACAGGGGGAACACTGAAGCTTTCTTT | CASRNRGNTEAFF
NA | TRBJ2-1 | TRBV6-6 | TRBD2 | TGTGCCAGCAGCACTAGCGGCGGCTCCTACAATGAGCAGTTCTTC | CASSTSGGSYNEQFF
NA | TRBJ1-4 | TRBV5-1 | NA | TGCGCCAGCAGTTCCCAGGGCCCTGCAACTAATGAAAAACTGTTTTTT | CASSSQGPATNEKLFF
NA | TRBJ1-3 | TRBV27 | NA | TGTGCCAGCGCAAGGGCAGGGGACCGCTATAACGGAAACACCATATATTTT | CASARAGDRYNGNTIYF
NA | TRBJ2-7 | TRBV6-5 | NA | TGTGCCAGCACGGGGGCGAGGCGTAGCGGCGAGCAGTACTTC | CASTGARRSGEQYF
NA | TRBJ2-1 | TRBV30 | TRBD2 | TGTGCCTGGACTGACAAAATTGGGGGGGGAAGAGACAATGAGCAGTTCTTC | CAWTDKIGGGRDNEQFF
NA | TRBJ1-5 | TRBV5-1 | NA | TGCGCCAGCAGCTTGGAAGGGGACAGCAATCAGCCCCAGCATTTT | CASSLEGDSNQPQHF
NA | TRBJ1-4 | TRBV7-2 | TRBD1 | TGTGCCAGCAGCTTCACCTCGACAGGGCGGGAAAAACTGTTTTTT | CASSFTSTGREKLFF
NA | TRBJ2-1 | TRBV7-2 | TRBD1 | TGTGCCAGCAGCTTAACGGGACAGATATACAATGAGCAGTTCTTC | CASSLTGQIYNEQFF
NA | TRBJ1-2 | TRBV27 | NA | TGTGCCAGCAGTTTACACCCGGCAAATGGCTACACCTTC | CASSLHPANGYTF
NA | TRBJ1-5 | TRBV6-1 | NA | TGTGCCAGCAGTGAAAACACAGTCAATCAGCCCCAGCATTTT | CASSENTVNQPQHF
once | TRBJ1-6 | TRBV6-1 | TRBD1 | TGTGCCAGCAGTGAGGGGGACAGGGGAAATTCACCCCTCCACTTT | CASSEGDRGNSPLHF
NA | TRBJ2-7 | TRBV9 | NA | TGTGCCAGCAGCGTAGACCTGGAATCCTACGAGCAGTACTTC | CASSVDLESYEQYF
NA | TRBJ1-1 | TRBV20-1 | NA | TGCAGTGCTAGAGAGCGGGGACAAGCTTTCTTT | CSARERGQAFF